This T cell receptor beta chain was sequenced in a study of T cell responses to AZD1222 COVID-19 vaccine. Study-wide results and caveats: Clonal diversity may have been underestimated, and the donors were mostly white British, with more females than males.

Comments on this clone: Antigen: not known.

Sequencing used immunoSEQ multiplex PCR; TCRdb keeps in-frame clones, though not all of them. The table includes approximately 150,000 clones, roughly 90% detected once. The length of the CDR3 is 13 residues. Trimming shortened V by 6 bases and J by 0 bases, and 6 bases separated the two germline ends. Looked up from germline, CDR1 is MNHEY and CDR2 is SMNVEV (reference sequence). This TCR was sampled from an adult who received the AZD1222 COVID-19 vaccine. The sequences come from peripheral blood, collected 28 days after the second AZD1222 dose. The rearrangement uses TRBV27 and TRBJ1-3; no reliable D call. The CDR3 reads CASRPNSGNTIYF. The CDR3 DNA follows: TGTGCCAGCAGACCAAACTCTGGAAACACCATATATTTT.